This T cell receptor beta chain stems from a study of shared T cell receptors in the human thymus. Germline assignment: CDR1 SGDLS and CDR2 YYNGEE. CDR3 length: 17 residues. Trimming left V 0 bases short and J 0 bases short, with 12 bases between. Method: immunoSEQ multiplex PCR; TCRdb's copy keeps in-frame clones and lacks some. The sample shows 650,000 to 950,000 clones, 75% to 90% of them seen only once. These data were also filed under a second study, of human thymus T cells. Per that study: Corrective surgery for congenital heart defects was being performed on the healthy Finnish infants who served as donors. Thymic samples were excised during corrective heart operations.

Sequences were obtained from thymocytes. The rearrangement links TRBV9 to TRBJ2-2, with D perhaps matching TRBD2 (7 bases). This receptor was obtained from a girl less than two years old with a congenital heart defect. CDR3 coding DNA: TGTGCCAGCAGCGTAGATAAGGGGGGGGCGAACACCGGGGAGCTGTTTTTT. Its protein is CASSVDKGGANTGELFF.